These 16 T cell receptor beta chains originate from one sample sequenced in a study of CD8+CD57+ T cells in acquired aplastic anemia. All patients picked for sequencing had shown, by flow cytometry, an expansion of CD8+CD57+ cells. The template for TCR beta VDJ and CDR3 sequence profiling was genomic DNA. TCRdb re-called the reads through MiXCR, storing one row per CDR3 protein. Among some 200,000 distinct CDR3 sequences, roughly half were seen once, and the ten largest hold approximately 9.7%. Sample: sorted CD4+, CD8+, or CD8+CD57+ T cells (not recorded which) from PBMCs. The receptors here all came from a human donor with aplastic anemia.

This clonotype appeared a few times. The genes are TRBV24-1 and TRBJ2-2; D remains ambiguous. This CDR3 comprises 14 residues. Trimming shortened V by 3 bases and J by 6 bases, and 10 bases separated the two germline ends. Per the germline V gene, CDR1 is KGHDR and CDR2 is SFDVKD. The DNA of the CDR3 is TGTGCCACCAGTGATCCAGGTCCGCCCGGGGAGCTGTTTTTT. Translating gives CATSDPGPPGELFF.

This clonotype was found a few times. This rearrangement joins TRBV7-3 to TRBJ1-5; D remains unclear. Germline V gives CDR1 SGHTA, CDR2 FQGTGA. The CDR3 consists of 13 residues. Trimming removed 4 bases from V and 4 bases from J, with 8 bases in between. CDR3 DNA: TGTGCCAGCAGCTCGGCACCTAATCAGCCCCAGCATTTT. Translated: CASSSAPNQPQHF. Drawing the rest from reference TRBV7-3 and TRBJ1-5, the complete variable domain is GAGVSQTPSNKVTEKGKYVELRCDPISGHTALYWYRQSLGQGPEFLIYFQGTGAADDSGLPNDRFFAVRPEGSVSTLKIQRTERGDSAVYLCASSSAPNQPQHFGDGTRLSIL.

The gene calls are TRBV20-1 and TRBJ2-1; D is unclear. The CDR3 sequence is 16 residues long. Trimming removed 2 bases from V and 1 base from J, with 15 bases in between. The V gene's germline CDR1 is DFQATT and CDR2 SNEGSKA (reference sequence). CDR3 DNA sequence: TGCAGTGCTAGAATTCCGGCCACCGAGTCCTACAATGAGCAGTTCTTC. It encodes CSARIPATESYNEQFF.

The J gene is TRBJ1-6, the V gene TRBV18; possible D gene TRBD1, 6 bases. The ends were cut back, 3 bases at V and 0 bases at J, with 9 bases in the middle. The germline V gene has CDR1 KGHSH and CDR2 LQKENI. The CDR3 is made up of 16 amino acids. CDR3 in DNA: TGTGCCAGCTCACCTAGGACAGTCTCCTATAATTCACCCCTCCACTTT. Protein sequence: CASSPRTVSYNSPLHF.

Many counts were recorded for this clonotype. V is TRBV5-1 and J is TRBJ2-7, with D tentatively TRBD1 (6 bases). CDR1 SGHRS and CDR2 YFSETQ come from the germline V gene. The CDR3 loop spans 17 amino acids. Between the trimmed V and J ends, which lost 0 bases and 4 bases, there was a span of 20 bases. This chain's CDR3 is CASSLDVETGPKYEQYF. DNA of the CDR3: TGCGCCAGCAGCTTGGATGTCGAGACAGGACCGAAGTACGAGCAGTACTTC.

This clonotype showed up many times. The V gene is TRBV11-3, the J gene TRBJ2-5; 10 bases fit TRBD2. V lost 4 bases to trimming and J lost 3 bases; unmatched junction nucleotides: 2. From germline, CDR1 is SGHNT and CDR2 YENEEA. CDR3 length: 14 residues. The CDR3 sequence: CASSSGLAEETQYF. The CDR3 bases are TGTGCCAGCAGCTCCGGACTAGCGGAAGAGACCCAGTACTTC. Looking up the rest from reference TRBV11-3 and TRBJ2-5 gives the full variable domain: EAGVVQSPRYKIIEKKQPVAFWCNPISGHNTLYWYLQNLGQGPELLIRYENEEAVDDSQLPKDRFSAERLKGVDSTLKIQPAELGDSAVYLCASSSGLAEETQYFGPGTRLLVL.

The gene calls are TRBV5-1 and TRBJ1-4; 8 bases map to TRBD1. CDR1 SGHRS and CDR2 YFSETQ come from the germline V gene. The junction had 6 bases not matched to a gene; V was cut back by 4 bases and J by 7 bases. There are 14 residues in the CDR3. CDR3 sequence (DNA): TGCGCCAGCAGCCCAGGACAGGGTGTTGAAAAACTGTTTTTT. This sequence encodes CASSPGQGVEKLFF.

The chain combines TRBV6-1 with TRBJ2-1; 11 bases match TRBD2. Germline V gene lookup returns CDR1 MNHNS and CDR2 SASEGT. The CDR3 is 17 residues long. V shed 0 bases, J shed 9 bases, and the junction held 10 bases outside the gene matches. The CDR3 loop reads CASSEALRLAGIGEQFF. The CDR3 coding sequence is TGTGCCAGCAGTGAAGCGCTTCGACTAGCGGGAATAGGTGAGCAGTTCTTC.

The rearrangement links TRBV7-2 to TRBJ1-5; possibly TRBD1 for D (6 bases). V was pared by 1 base and J by 6 bases, with 10 bases between. Per germline, CDR1 SGHTA and CDR2 FQGNSA. The CDR3 is made up of 14 amino acids. The CDR3 DNA follows: TGTGCCAGCAGCTTAGTACAGGGAAGTCAGCCCCAGCATTTT. Translating it yields CASSLVQGSQPQHF.

This clonotype has ten or more counts. The CDR3 sequence: CASTTGGGAGNEKLFF. As DNA, the CDR3 is TGTGCCAGCACCACCGGGGGGGGCGCAGGTAATGAAAAACTGTTTTTT. V usage is TRBV4-2 and J usage is TRBJ1-4, with D possibly matching TRBD1 (6 bases). CDR1 LGHNA and CDR2 YNFKEQ come from the germline V gene. V lost 7 bases, J lost 4 bases, and 19 bases lay in between. There are 16 residues in the CDR3.

This clonotype was detected ten times or more. CDR3 in DNA: TGTGCCAGCAGTTATGACGGCAGGGGTGATCAGCCCCAGCATTTT. It encodes CASSYDGRGDQPQHF. The rearrangement uses TRBV6-5 and TRBJ1-5, with D perhaps matching TRBD1 (6 bases). Trimming removed 3 bases at V and 5 bases at J, with 14 bases between. Germline V lookup: CDR1 MNHEY, CDR2 SVGAGI. The CDR3 loop spans 15 amino acids.

This clonotype was recorded many times. The V and J genes are TRBV19 and TRBJ1-2, with 9 nucleotides matching TRBD1. The germline V gene has CDR1 LNHDA and CDR2 SQIVND (reference sequence). With 6 bases clipped from V and 0 bases from J, the junction kept 5 bases outside the gene matches. This CDR3 comprises 15 residues. In nucleotides, the CDR3 is TGTGCCAGTAGAAAGGGACAGGGAGCTAACTATGGCTACACCTTC. This codes for CASRKGQGANYGYTF.

This clonotype was observed once. The CDR3 DNA is TGTGCCAGTAGTTTGCCCCGAGCTGAAGCTTTCTTT. Translation: CASSLPRAEAFF. The V call is TRBV19, the J call TRBJ1-1; no clear D gene. V lost 5 bases and J 6 bases, leaving 10 bases between the germline ends. The CDR3 runs to 12 residues. The germline V gene encodes CDR1 LNHDA and CDR2 SQIVND (reference sequence).

In regard to this clonotype: The junction and the germline gene differ at one end; a read error may be behind it. The V gene is TRBV7-8, the J gene TRBJ2-7; perhaps TRBD1 as D (7 bases). The CDR3 is 15 amino acids. Germline V CDR1 and CDR2: SGHVS, FQNEAQ. CDR3 nucleotides: TGCGCCAGCAGCCAAGCCGACAGGGAGGCGGACGAGCAGTACTTC. Its protein product is CASSQADREADEQYF.

The rearrangement uses TRBV20-1 and TRBJ1-6; D uncertain. This CDR3 has 13 amino acids. V dropped 2 bases and J dropped 8 bases, with 10 bases sitting between them. The germline V gene has CDR1 DFQATT and CDR2 SNEGSKA (reference sequence). CDR3 sequence (DNA): TGCAGTGCTAGATCCGGGAGGGATTCACCCCTCCACTTT. This gives the protein CSARSGRDSPLHF.

This clonotype was seen only once. This chain links TRBV5-1 with TRBJ2-7, with TRBD2 identical over 8 bases. Looked up from germline, CDR1 is SGHRS and CDR2 is YFSETQ. Trimming cost V 1 base and J 7 bases; bases outside gene matches: 7. The CDR3 is made up of 14 amino acids. The CDR3: CASSLWRGAGEQYF. The CDR3 DNA is TGCGCCAGCAGCTTGTGGCGGGGGGCTGGGGAGCAGTACTTC.